Each of the 17 T cell receptor beta chains below was sequenced from the same sample in a study of Graves' ophthalmopathy and Graves' hyperthyroidism (dated by TCRdb to 2016 to 2019). TCRdb shows the sequencer as Illumina HiSeq 2000. For repertoire sequencing, TCR beta CDR3 regions were amplified from RNA transcripts. The first round was an RT-PCR using HTBI primers with the Qiagen OneStep RT-PCR kit, and this first round was followed by a second-round multiplex PCR, then size selection and purification. TCRdb trimmed public reads at Q25 via fastp, called clones via MiXCR and kept in-frame beta chains. Every distinct CDR3 protein forms one entry, paired with its most common genes and DNA. For this sample there are 500,000 to 700,000 distinct CDR3 sequences; under 45% appear just once. The top ten clonotypes cover approximately 4.1% of the sample. The sample was peripheral blood or thyroid tissue (not recorded which). The source is an adult man with Graves' hyperthyroidism.

The chain uses TRBV2 and TRBJ1-6; 7 positions agree with TRBD1. CDR3 length equals 14 residues. CDR1 SNHLY and CDR2 FYNNEI come from the germline V gene. The J segment lost 7 bases and the V segment lost 5 bases, leaving 5 bases of the junction unmatched. CDR3 sequence: CASSPQGTNSPLHF. The CDR3 coding sequence is TGTGCCAGCAGTCCACAGGGGACGAATTCACCCCTCCACTTT.

This clonotype has at least ten counts. V usage is TRBV20-1 and J usage is TRBJ2-7; D gene uncertain. With 3 bases removed from V and 0 bases from J, the gap between germline ends came to 15 bases. The CDR3 has 15 amino acids. From germline, CDR1 is DFQATT and CDR2 SNEGSKA (reference sequence). The CDR3 bases are TGCAGTGCTAGGGCGTGGAGACCCAGCTCCTACGAGCAGTACTTC. As protein: CSARAWRPSSYEQYF.

This clonotype was detected ten times or more. The chain combines TRBV11-1 with TRBJ1-1; 8 bases agree with TRBD1. Germline values: CDR1 SGHAT, CDR2 FQDESV (reference sequence). The CDR3 consists of 15 residues. Trimming at V came to 5 bases and at J to 3 bases, leaving 8 bases not matched to a gene. The CDR3 here is CASSQDRAGDTEAFF. The CDR3 nucleotides are TGTGCCAGCAGCCAGGACAGGGCAGGTGACACTGAAGCTTTCTTT. The whole variable domain, filled in from reference TRBV11-1 and TRBJ1-1, reads EAEVAQSPRYKITEKSQAVAFWCDPISGHATLYWYRQILGQGPELLVQFQDESVVDDSQLPKDRFSAERLKGVDSTLKIQPAELGDSAMYLCASSQDRAGDTEAFFGQGTRLTVV.

This chain connects TRBV7-2 to TRBJ2-7; 7 bases align to TRBD2. The J call is in doubt because the DNA end fits TRBJ2-1 better. CDR3 length: 12 residues. Germline V CDR1 and CDR2: SGHTA, FQGNSA. This CDR3 reads CASSRSGDEQFF. DNA for the CDR3: TGTGCCAGCAGCCGAAGCGGGGACGAGCAGTTCTTC.

The V gene is TRBV29-1, the J gene TRBJ1-2; 7 nucleotides line up with TRBD1. CDR3 size: 11 residues. V dropped 7 bases and J dropped 7; count of bases not matched to a gene: 6. Germline-derived CDR1 and CDR2 are SQVTM and ANQGSEA. The CDR3 loop reads CSACQGGGYTF. The CDR3 DNA follows: TGCAGCGCCTGTCAGGGGGGTGGCTACACCTTC.

This clonotype was counted ten times or more. V usage is TRBV7-9 and J usage is TRBJ2-7, with TRBD1 identical over 8 bases. The junction had 10 bases not matched to a gene; V was cut back by 6 bases and J by 3 bases. Germline CDR1 reads SEHNR; CDR2 reads FQNEAQ (reference sequence). The CDR3 sequence is 15 residues long. The CDR3 DNA sequence: TGTGCCAGCAGTTTCGATGCAGGGGGCGGCTACGAGCAGTACTTC. Encoded protein: CASSFDAGGGYEQYF.

This clonotype was seen more than once but under ten times. Relative to the germline gene, one junction end is altered; a read error may explain this. The chain recombines TRBV10-3 with TRBJ2-7; TRBD2 agrees at 11 bases. The CDR3 runs to 16 residues. Germline V gene sequence: CDR1 ENHRY, CDR2 SYGVKD. The CDR3 DNA reads TGTGCCAGCAGTGGGGGACTGGGACTAGCGGAATACGAGCAGTACTTC. Translating it yields CASSGGLGLAEYEQYF.

Details on this clonotype: A read error may be the cause here, since a much bigger clone is one base away. The chain uses TRBV5-4 and TRBJ2-6; possibly TRBD1 or TRBD2 for D (6 bases each). Trimming removed 7 bases at V and 0 bases at J, with 17 bases between. CDR1 SGHNT and CDR2 YYREEE come from the germline V gene (reference sequence). The CDR3 is made up of 17 amino acids. Here the CDR3 DNA reads TGTGCCAGCCGTCGGGGGACACCTGTCTCTGGGGCCAACGTCCTGACTTTC. Translating gives CASRRGTPVSGANVLTF.

This clonotype was counted many times. The chain joins TRBV20-1 to TRBJ1-5, with a weak D call TRBD1 (6 bases). There are 17 residues in the CDR3. Germline V lookup: CDR1 DFQATT, CDR2 SNEGSKA (reference sequence). Trimming pared 3 bases from V and 2 bases from J, leaving 20 bases between. CDR3 loop: CSARPLEQGFGNQPQHF. DNA of the CDR3: TGCAGTGCTAGGCCGCTTGAGCAGGGGTTTGGCAATCAGCCCCAGCATTTT.

This clonotype was seen many times. V usage is TRBV7-6 and J usage is TRBJ2-7, with D hard to call. This CDR3 has 14 amino acids. V shed 5 bases and J shed 5 bases, with 16 bases lying between them. Germline loops: CDR1 SGHVS, CDR2 FNYEAQ. The CDR3 nucleotides are TGTGCCAGCAGCCAGGACGGACGACCGGACGAGCAGTACTTC. The encoded protein is CASSQDGRPDEQYF.

In its sample, this clonotype was seen many times. The rearrangement uses TRBV29-1 and TRBJ2-5; 10 positions agree with TRBD1. The V gene's germline CDR1 is SQVTM and CDR2 ANQGSEA. Trimming at V came to 4 bases and at J to 5 bases, leaving 4 bases not matched to a gene. The CDR3 is 13 residues long. The CDR3 DNA reads TGCAGCGTTGTGGGACAGGGGCTGGAGACCCAGTACTTC. This codes for CSVVGQGLETQYF.

V is TRBV7-9 and J is TRBJ1-2; D unclear. Germline V gene data show CDR1 as SEHNR and CDR2 as FQNEAQ (reference sequence). With 8 bases removed from V and 6 bases from J, the gap between germline ends came to 22 bases. This CDR3 has 15 amino acids. CDR3 sequence reads: CASGLVGPRADGYTF. The CDR3 DNA reads TGTGCCAGCGGGCTGGTCGGGCCGCGAGCCGATGGCTACACCTTC.

As DNA, the CDR3 is TGCGCCAGCAGCCCGGGGACTTCAGATACGCAGTATTTT. Encoded protein: CASSPGTSDTQYF. The chain uses TRBV5-1 and TRBJ2-3; the D gene is possibly TRBD2 (6 bases). Trimming removed 4 bases from V and 4 bases from J, with 10 bases in between. CDR3 size: 13 residues. Germline V lookup: CDR1 SGHRS, CDR2 YFSETQ.

The table lists this clonotype with many counts. The chain joins TRBV4-1 to TRBJ2-5; the D gene could be TRBD1 or TRBD2 (5 bases each). Looked up from germline, CDR1 is MGHRA and CDR2 is YSYEKL. V was trimmed by 1 base and J by 10 bases, leaving 28 bases between them. This CDR3 has 18 amino acids. CDR3 nucleotide sequence: TGCGCCAGCAGCCAAGCATCCACCGGGACGGACCCCGGGGTTGGCCAGTACTTC. It is translated as CASSQASTGTDPGVGQYF.

The sample holds many counts of this clonotype. V usage is TRBV7-2 and J usage is TRBJ1-1, with 8 bases that match TRBD1. Germline V gene lookup returns CDR1 SGHTA and CDR2 FQGNSA. There are 14 residues in the CDR3. With 5 bases clipped from V and 3 bases from J, the junction kept 5 bases outside the gene matches. The DNA for the CDR3 is TGTGCCAGCAGCACACCGGGACAGGACACTGAAGCTTTCTTT. It translates to CASSTPGQDTEAFF.

The rearrangement uses TRBV12-3 or TRBV12-4 and TRBJ2-3, with 11 bases lining up with TRBD1. This CDR3 is built from 15 residues. The trim removed 7 bases at V and 5 bases at J, leaving 8 bases unmatched. CDR3 nucleotides: TGTGCCAGCATATTGGGGACAGGGGGAGGAGATACGCAGTATTTT. Residues: CASILGTGGGDTQYF.

The CDR3, as DNA: TGTGCCAGTAGCCGGGGTGGGGCCAACGTCCTGACTTTC. Translating it yields CASSRGGANVLTF. The chain links TRBV7-8 to TRBJ2-6; D is perhaps TRBD2 (5 bases). CDR1 SGHVS and CDR2 FQNEAQ come from the germline V gene. The CDR3 has 13 residues. V shed 9 bases and J shed 3 bases, with 9 bases lying between them.